This TCR beta chain emerged from a study of blood T cell repertoires in COVID-19. Only a few counts were recorded for this clone. V lost 6 bases, J lost 2 bases, and 18 bases lay in between. The CDR3 consists of 15 residues. Germline assignment: CDR1 SGHRS and CDR2 YFSETQ. TCRdb's copy holds only in-frame clones and misses some; the assay was immunoSEQ multiplex PCR. The table lists 130,000 to 150,000 clones, roughly four fifths of them singletons. Sequences were obtained from peripheral blood. The rearrangement joins TRBV5-1 to TRBJ2-7, with a possible D match to TRBD2 (5 bases). This receptor was taken from a woman of 80 years or more in a cohort sampled during active or convalescent COVID-19. CDR3 region: CASMLTAGGPYEQYF. The CDR3 DNA sequence: TGCGCCAGCATGCTTACCGCAGGAGGACCCTACGAGCAGTACTTC.